The text below deals with one T cell receptor (beta chain). The antigen is undetermined. The data derive from a study of T cell responses to AZD1222 COVID-19 vaccine. Study results and caveats: Dominant CD4 TCR responses targeted spike regions 160-218 and 743-854. Most donors were white British, females outnumbered males, and clonal diversity was possibly underestimated. Only a handful of AZD1222 recipients, five to seven in all, had baseline seropositivity.

The assay was immunoSEQ multiplex PCR, and TCRdb's table has in-frame clones only and misses some. The sample consists of 120,000 or so clones, around 90% of them appearing once. CDR3 length: 12 amino acids. V lost 11 bases and J 7 bases, leaving 18 bases between the germline ends. CDR1 and CDR2 from the germline V gene are SNHLY and FYNNEI. Sequencing used peripheral blood, obtained 28 days after the second AZD1222 dose. The chain recombines TRBV2 with TRBJ2-7, with D tentatively TRBD2 (6 bases). The receptor was derived from an adult who received the AZD1222 COVID-19 vaccine. The CDR3 loop is CAGSVYRGEQYF. The CDR3 nucleotides read TGTGCCGGCTCCGTTTACCGGGGGGAGCAGTACTTC.